The next 26 T cell receptor beta chains were all read from a single sample in a study of blood T cell repertoires in COVID-19. Some clones are missing from TCRdb's copy, which holds only in-frame ones; the method was immunoSEQ multiplex PCR. The sample has roughly 290,000 clones, approximately 91% seen once. The sample comprised peripheral blood. All receptors come from a woman between 55 and 75 years old with acute or convalescent COVID-19.

The chain uses TRBV6-5 and TRBJ2-7, with a weak D call TRBD1 (5 bases). The germline gives CDR1 MNHEY, CDR2 SVGAGI. Between the trimmed V and J ends, which lost 6 bases and 0 bases, there was a span of 12 bases. The CDR3 contains 14 residues. This CDR3 is CASRPTASSYEQYF. In DNA form, the CDR3 reads TGTGCCAGCAGGCCGACAGCGAGCTCCTACGAGCAGTACTTC.

J is TRBJ1-6 and V is TRBV27; the D gene is possibly TRBD1 (5 bases). The germline V gene encodes CDR1 MNHEY and CDR2 SMNVEV (reference sequence). Trimming took off 2 bases at V and 7 bases at J, with 9 bases between the two ends. The CDR3 runs to 14 residues. CDR3 in DNA: TGTGCCAGCAGTTTAGAGTACAGGAATTCACCCCTCCACTTT. Its protein product is CASSLEYRNSPLHF.

This clone has only one observation. The chain carries TRBV28 and TRBJ2-7; D may be TRBD1 (7 bases). V was shortened by 7 bases and J by 2 bases, with 18 bases between the two germline ends. Germline assignment: CDR1 MDHEN and CDR2 SYDVKM. CDR3 length: 15 amino acids. CDR3 DNA sequence: TGTGCCAGCAACCGCGACAGGGACTCAACCTACGAGCAGTACTTC. It encodes CASNRDRDSTYEQYF.

V and J are TRBV27 and TRBJ1-5; D gene ambiguous. The V end was cut by 3 bases, the J end by 2 bases, with 11 bases between. CDR3 length: 15 amino acids. Germline-derived CDR1 and CDR2 are MNHEY and SMNVEV (reference sequence). In DNA, the CDR3 is TGTGCCAGCAGTTTGCGGAGTGGTGGCAATCAGCCCCAGCATTTT. Its protein product is CASSLRSGGNQPQHF.

The rearrangement links TRBV3-1 (or the pseudogene TRBV3-2) to TRBJ1-2; tentatively, D is TRBD1 (5 bases). The germline V gene encodes CDR1 LGHDT and CDR2 YNNKEL (reference sequence). V was shortened by 3 bases and J by 6 bases, with 11 bases between the two germline ends. This CDR3 is 13 amino acids long. CDR3 DNA sequence: TGTGCCAGCAGCCAGGCAGGGAAAGATGGCTACACCTTC. This translates into CASSQAGKDGYTF.

This chain uses TRBV7-2 with TRBJ2-1; TRBD2 is a possible D gene (6 bases). V dropped 5 bases and J dropped 4 bases, with 18 bases sitting between them. There are 16 residues in the CDR3. The V gene's germline CDR1 is SGHTA and CDR2 FQGNSA. CDR3 nucleotides: TGTGCCAGCAGCCTTCACTTAGCGGAGCCTTACAATGAGCAGTTCTTC. The encoded protein is CASSLHLAEPYNEQFF.

V usage is TRBV28 and J usage is TRBJ1-2, with D maybe TRBD1 (5 bases). The CDR3 is 13 amino acids. The V and J ends lost 3 bases and 8 bases respectively, with 13 bases between them. Looked up from germline, CDR1 is MDHEN and CDR2 is SYDVKM. Written as DNA, the CDR3 is TGTGCCAGCAGTTTGGGGGGACGGATCGGCTACACCTTC. It yields the protein CASSLGGRIGYTF.

The J gene is TRBJ1-1, the V gene TRBV25-1; possible D gene TRBD1, 5 bases. With 8 bases removed from V and 4 bases from J, the gap between germline ends came to 11 bases. There are 12 residues in the CDR3. Germline CDR1 is MGHDK and CDR2 is SYGVNS. The CDR3 is CASQSGFTEAFF. CDR3 DNA sequence: TGTGCCAGCCAATCAGGGTTCACTGAAGCTTTCTTT.

This clone appeared a few times. The chain joins TRBV29-1 to TRBJ1-1, with 8 bases that match TRBD1. Germline V gives CDR1 SQVTM, CDR2 ANQGSEA. V lost 4 bases, J lost 4 bases, and 5 bases stayed unmatched. This CDR3 spans 13 amino acids. CDR3 amino acids: CSVGTQGGTEAFF. CDR3 nucleotides: TGCAGCGTTGGAACACAGGGGGGCACTGAAGCTTTCTTT.

The chain is built from TRBV18 and TRBJ2-7; no clear D gene. V was shortened by 2 bases and J by 1 base, with 9 bases between the two germline ends. Per the germline V gene, CDR1 is KGHSH and CDR2 is LQKENI. The CDR3 sequence is 14 residues long. The CDR3: CASSPNSLSYEQYF. CDR3 nucleotides: TGTGCCAGCTCACCAAACAGCCTTTCCTACGAGCAGTACTTC.

The rearrangement joins TRBV7-2 to TRBJ2-1; tentative D call: TRBD2 (6 bases). The CDR3 totals 15 residues. Trimming removed 0 bases at V and 5 bases at J, with 11 bases between. Germline V lookup: CDR1 SGHTA, CDR2 FQGNSA. CDR3 protein: CASSLAQRVHNEQFF. The CDR3 DNA is TGTGCCAGCAGCTTAGCCCAGCGGGTGCACAATGAGCAGTTCTTC.

The rearrangement uses TRBV7-2 and TRBJ2-2; the D gene is possibly TRBD2 (6 bases). The CDR3 consists of 17 residues. V shed 3 bases and J shed 0 bases, with 14 bases lying between them. In germline, CDR1 is SGHTA, CDR2 FQGNSA. The CDR3 DNA follows: TGTGCCAGCAGCTTCCCTGCGAGACTAGCGAACACCGGGGAGCTGTTTTTT. Its protein is CASSFPARLANTGELFF.

This sequence joins TRBV7-2 and TRBJ1-2; D may be TRBD1 (6 bases). The CDR3 has 14 amino acids. V was trimmed by 2 bases and J by 4 bases, leaving 11 bases between them. Germline values: CDR1 SGHTA, CDR2 FQGNSA. For the CDR3, the DNA is TGTGCCAGCAGCTTACCGGGACATTTCTATGGCTACACCTTC. It is translated as CASSLPGHFYGYTF.

Of note for this clone: The sample contains more than one DNA sequence encoding this CDR3. This chain uses TRBV6-6 with TRBJ1-3; D call uncertain. The V gene's germline CDR1 is MNHNY and CDR2 SVGAGI (reference sequence). V lost 2 bases to trimming and J lost 0 bases, with 8 bases between them. The CDR3 loop spans 15 amino acids. The DNA of the CDR3 is TGTGCCAGCAGTTACGAGACGGGCTCTGGAAACACCATATATTTT. Protein sequence: CASSYETGSGNTIYF.

V gene TRBV28 combines with J gene TRBJ1-1; D might be TRBD1 (5 bases). Germline V gene data show CDR1 as MDHEN and CDR2 as SYDVKM. Deletions cut 3 bases from V and 5 bases from J, with 16 bases between. This CDR3 is 15 amino acids long. This CDR3 is CASSLYQGVGTEAFF. The CDR3 DNA follows: TGTGCCAGCAGTTTGTATCAAGGGGTAGGGACTGAAGCTTTCTTT.

This clone was recorded once. V and J are TRBV11-2 and TRBJ2-1, with D unclear. Germline lookup yields CDR1 SGHAT and CDR2 FQNNGV. CDR3 length: 16 residues. Trimming pared 1 base from V and 2 bases from J, leaving 12 bases between. The CDR3 nucleotides read TGTGCCAGCAGCTTAGGGCTTACAGTGGCCTACAATGAGCAGTTCTTC. This gives the protein CASSLGLTVAYNEQFF.

This clone occurred a few times. The rearrangement links TRBV29-1 to TRBJ1-2; 9 nucleotides line up with TRBD1. CDR1 and CDR2 from the germline V gene are SQVTM and ANQGSEA. V shed 4 bases and J 7 bases; nucleotides not matched to a gene: 10. The CDR3 spans 14 residues. CDR3 coding DNA: TGCAGCGTTGGGAACCGGGACAGGGTGTCTGGCTACACCTTC. As protein: CSVGNRDRVSGYTF.

The V gene is TRBV5-1, the J gene TRBJ2-5; TRBD1 matches at 8 bases. The germline gives CDR1 SGHRS, CDR2 YFSETQ. This CDR3 spans 14 amino acids. V was clipped by 0 bases and J by 5 bases; unmatched bases: 3. CDR3 loop: CASSLVQGAETQYF. CDR3 DNA sequence: TGCGCCAGCAGCTTGGTGCAGGGGGCCGAGACCCAGTACTTC.

The J gene is TRBJ2-5, the V gene TRBV27, with 12 bases fitting TRBD2. Germline CDR1 and CDR2: MNHEY and SMNVEV (reference sequence). J was trimmed by 4 bases and V by 6 bases; bases with no gene match: 6. The CDR3 covers 15 residues. In nucleotides, the CDR3 is TGTGCCAGCAGACGACTAGCGGGAGTGGGAGAGACCCAGTACTTC. Its translation: CASRRLAGVGETQYF.

The chain carries TRBV30 and TRBJ2-7; possible D gene TRBD1, 6 bases. V was clipped by 3 bases and J by 3 bases, with 12 bases between them. The CDR3 length is 13 residues. Per the germline V gene, CDR1 is GTSNPN and CDR2 is SVGIG (reference sequence). The CDR3 loop is CAWRQGPYYEQYF. The CDR3 region has the DNA TGTGCCTGGAGACAGGGACCCTACTACGAGCAGTACTTC.

The chain uses TRBV20-1 and TRBJ2-2, with 10 positions matching TRBD1. Germline CDR1 reads DFQATT; CDR2 reads SNEGSKA (reference sequence). The trim removed 3 bases at V and 2 bases at J, leaving 12 bases unmatched. This CDR3 comprises 18 residues. The CDR3 sequence: CSASTFQGQGTNTGELFF. CDR3 nucleotides: TGCAGTGCTAGTACTTTCCAGGGACAGGGGACTAACACCGGGGAGCTGTTTTTT.

The CDR3 DNA reads TGTGCCAGCAGCTTGGAGTCCCGAGGCTACGAGCAGTACTTC. Encoded protein: CASSLESRGYEQYF. The gene calls are TRBV5-6 and TRBJ2-7; D not certain. Germline CDR1 SGHDT, CDR2 YYEEEE. Trimming removed 0 bases at V and 3 bases at J, with 10 bases between. The CDR3 is 14 residues long.

This clone was recorded only once. The gene calls are TRBV5-5 and TRBJ1-5, with D possibly TRBD1 on 5 matching bases. Deletions cut 0 bases from V and 3 bases from J, with 16 bases between. The germline V gene has CDR1 SGHKS and CDR2 YYEKEE (reference sequence). The CDR3 contains 17 residues. CDR3 loop: CASSLGPAGSNNQPQHF. The CDR3 DNA follows: TGTGCCAGCAGCTTGGGGCCGGCAGGGTCGAACAATCAGCCCCAGCATTTT. Supplemented by reference TRBV5-5 and TRBJ1-5, the full variable domain reads DAGVTQSPTHLIKTRGQQVTLRCSPISGHKSVSWYQQVLGQGPQFIFQYYEKEERGRGNFPDRFSARQFPNYSSELNVNALLLGDSALYLCASSLGPAGSNNQPQHFGDGTRLSIL.

CDR3 DNA sequence: TGCGCCAGCAGTTCCGGGATAGCCGAGGCGACCCAGTACTTC. The encoded protein is CASSSGIAEATQYF. V and J are TRBV5-1 and TRBJ2-5; tentatively, D is TRBD2 (5 bases). Germline V gene lookup returns CDR1 SGHRS and CDR2 YFSETQ. V lost 5 bases, J lost 7 bases, and 18 bases lay in between. This CDR3 region has 14 residues.

V and J are TRBV4-1 and TRBJ2-4; D remains ambiguous. V was trimmed by 1 base and J by 0 bases, leaving 7 bases between them. This CDR3 is built from 15 residues. Germline lookup yields CDR1 MGHRA and CDR2 YSYEKL. DNA for the CDR3: TGCGCCAGCAGCCAAGCTGCACTAGCCAAAAACATTCAGTACTTC. Translating gives CASSQAALAKNIQYF.

V is TRBV7-2 and J is TRBJ2-7, with a possible D match to TRBD2 (7 bases). V lost 3 bases and J lost 6, with 12 bases in between. This CDR3 has 13 amino acids. Germline-derived CDR1 and CDR2 are SGHTA and FQGNSA. DNA for the CDR3: TGTGCCAGCAGCTTTAAGGGGGGGGCCGAGCAGTACTTC. Translation: CASSFKGGAEQYF.